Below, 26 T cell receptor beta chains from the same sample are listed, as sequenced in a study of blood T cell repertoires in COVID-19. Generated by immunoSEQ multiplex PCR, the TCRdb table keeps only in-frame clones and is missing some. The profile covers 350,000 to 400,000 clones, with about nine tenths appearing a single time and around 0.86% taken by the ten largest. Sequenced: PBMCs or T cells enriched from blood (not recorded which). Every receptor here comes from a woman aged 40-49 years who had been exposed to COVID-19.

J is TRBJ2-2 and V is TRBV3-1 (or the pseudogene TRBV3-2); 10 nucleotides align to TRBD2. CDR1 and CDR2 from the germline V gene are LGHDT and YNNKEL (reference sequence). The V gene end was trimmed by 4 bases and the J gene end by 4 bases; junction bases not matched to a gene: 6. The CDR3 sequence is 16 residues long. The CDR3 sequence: CASSRELAGRTGELFF. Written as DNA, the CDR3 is TGTGCCAGCAGCCGAGAACTAGCGGGGCGCACCGGGGAGCTGTTTTTT.

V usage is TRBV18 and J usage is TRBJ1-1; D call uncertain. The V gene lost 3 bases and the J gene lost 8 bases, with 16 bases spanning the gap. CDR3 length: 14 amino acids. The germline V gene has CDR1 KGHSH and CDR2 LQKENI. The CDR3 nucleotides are TGTGCCAGCTCACCTGAGATACAAGGAGGAGAAGCTTTCTTT. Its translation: CASSPEIQGGEAFF.

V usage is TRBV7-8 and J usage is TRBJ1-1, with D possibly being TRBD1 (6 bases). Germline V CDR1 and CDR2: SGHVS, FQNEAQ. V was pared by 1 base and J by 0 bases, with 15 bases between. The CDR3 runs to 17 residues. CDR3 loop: CASSLVVGAKMNTEAFF. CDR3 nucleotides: TGTGCCAGCAGCTTAGTTGTGGGGGCGAAAATGAACACTGAAGCTTTCTTT.

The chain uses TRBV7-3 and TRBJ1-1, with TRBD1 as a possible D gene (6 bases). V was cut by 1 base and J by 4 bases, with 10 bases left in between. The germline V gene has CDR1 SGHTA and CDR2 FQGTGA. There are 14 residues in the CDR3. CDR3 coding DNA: TGTGCCAGCAGCTTAAGAGGGGGTCGCACTGAAGCTTTCTTT. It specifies CASSLRGGRTEAFF.

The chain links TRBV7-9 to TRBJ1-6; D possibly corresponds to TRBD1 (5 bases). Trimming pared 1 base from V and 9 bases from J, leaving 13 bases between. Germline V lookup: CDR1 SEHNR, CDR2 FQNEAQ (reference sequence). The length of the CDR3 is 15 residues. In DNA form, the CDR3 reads TGTGCCAGCAGCTTAGACCTCCCTCAGGGTTCACCCCTCCACTTT. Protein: CASSLDLPQGSPLHF.

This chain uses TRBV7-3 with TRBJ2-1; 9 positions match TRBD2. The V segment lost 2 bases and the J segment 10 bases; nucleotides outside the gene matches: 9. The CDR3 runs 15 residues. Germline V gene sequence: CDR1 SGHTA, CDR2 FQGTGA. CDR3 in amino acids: CASSLSAGGPVEQFF. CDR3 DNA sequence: TGTGCCAGCAGCTTATCTGCGGGGGGGCCGGTGGAGCAGTTCTTC.

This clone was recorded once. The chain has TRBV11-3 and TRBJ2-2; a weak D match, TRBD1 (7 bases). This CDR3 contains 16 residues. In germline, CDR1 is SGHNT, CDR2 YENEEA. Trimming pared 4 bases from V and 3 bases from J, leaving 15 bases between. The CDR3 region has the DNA TGTGCCAGCAGCTCCAGGGGGGCAGAGGACACCGGGGAGCTGTTTTTT. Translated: CASSSRGAEDTGELFF.

CDR3: CASSWRLGQNEQFF. The CDR3 coding sequence is TGTGCCAGCAGCTGGCGACTGGGTCAAAATGAGCAGTTCTTC. The rearrangement links TRBV7-8 to TRBJ2-1; no definite D call. Trimming took off 4 bases at V and 7 bases at J, with 14 bases between the two ends. The CDR3 contains 14 residues. Germline V lookup: CDR1 SGHVS, CDR2 FQNEAQ.

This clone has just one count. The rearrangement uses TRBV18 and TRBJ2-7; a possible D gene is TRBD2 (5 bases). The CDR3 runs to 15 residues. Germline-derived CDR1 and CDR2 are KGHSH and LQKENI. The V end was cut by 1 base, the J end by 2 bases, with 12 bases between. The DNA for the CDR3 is TGTGCCAGCTCACCACGAAGCGGATCCCCCTACGAGCAGTACTTC. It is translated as CASSPRSGSPYEQYF.

The CDR3: CASSLGARGSTEAFF. CDR3 DNA: TGTGCCAGCAGCTTAGGGGCCAGGGGGAGCACTGAAGCTTTCTTT. This chain joins TRBV7-6 and TRBJ1-1; 7 bases line up with TRBD1. V lost 1 base, J lost 4 bases, and 6 bases stayed unmatched. In germline, CDR1 is SGHVS, CDR2 FNYEAQ. This CDR3 is 15 amino acids long. Drawing the rest from reference TRBV7-6 and TRBJ1-1, the complete variable domain is GAGVSQSPRYKVTKRGQDVALRCDPISGHVSLYWYRQALGQGPEFLTYFNYEAQQDKSGLPNDRFSAERPEGSISTLTIQRTEQRDSAMYRCASSLGARGSTEAFFGQGTRLTVV.

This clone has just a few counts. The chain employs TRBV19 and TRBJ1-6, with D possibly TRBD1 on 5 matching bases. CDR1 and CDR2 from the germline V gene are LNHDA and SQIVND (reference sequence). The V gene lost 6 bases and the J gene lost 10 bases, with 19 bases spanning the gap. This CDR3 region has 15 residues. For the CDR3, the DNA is TGTGCCAGTAGCAACTCGGGGGGGGTGTTATCACCCCTCCACTTT. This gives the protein CASSNSGGVLSPLHF. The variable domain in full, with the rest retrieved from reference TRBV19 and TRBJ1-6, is DGGITQSPKYLFRKEGQNVTLSCEQNLNHDAMYWYRQDPGQGLRLIYYSQIVNDFQKGDIAEGYSVSREKKESFPLTVTSAQKNPTAFYLCASSNSGGVLSPLHFGNGTRLTVT.

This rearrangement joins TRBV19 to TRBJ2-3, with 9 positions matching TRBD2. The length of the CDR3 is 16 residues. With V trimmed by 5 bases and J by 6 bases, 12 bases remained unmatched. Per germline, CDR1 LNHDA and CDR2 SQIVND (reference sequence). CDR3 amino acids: CASSSRRGGLWDTQYF. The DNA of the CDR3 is TGTGCCAGTAGTTCGCGGCGGGGGGGCCTCTGGGATACGCAGTATTTT.

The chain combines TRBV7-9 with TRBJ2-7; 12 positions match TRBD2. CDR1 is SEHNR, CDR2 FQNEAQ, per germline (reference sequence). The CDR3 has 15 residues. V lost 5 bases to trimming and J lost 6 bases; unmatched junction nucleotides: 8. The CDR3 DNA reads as TGTGCCAGCAGCCTCCAACGGGGACTAGCGGGCGAGCAGTACTTC. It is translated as CASSLQRGLAGEQYF.

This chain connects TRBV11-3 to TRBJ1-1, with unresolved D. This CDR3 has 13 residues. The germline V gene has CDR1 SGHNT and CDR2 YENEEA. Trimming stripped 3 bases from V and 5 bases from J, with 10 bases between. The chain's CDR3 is CASSFNPGTEAFF. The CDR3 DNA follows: TGTGCCAGCAGCTTTAACCCGGGAACTGAAGCTTTCTTT. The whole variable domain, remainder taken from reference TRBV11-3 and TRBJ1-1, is EAGVVQSPRYKIIEKKQPVAFWCNPISGHNTLYWYLQNLGQGPELLIRYENEEAVDDSQLPKDRFSAERLKGVDSTLKIQPAELGDSAVYLCASSFNPGTEAFFGQGTRLTVV.

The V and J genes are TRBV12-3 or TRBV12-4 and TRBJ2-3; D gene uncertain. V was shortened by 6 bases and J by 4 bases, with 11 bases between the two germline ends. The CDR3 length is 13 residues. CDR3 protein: CASRAVYSDTQYF. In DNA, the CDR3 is TGTGCCAGCAGGGCCGTATATTCAGATACGCAGTATTTT.

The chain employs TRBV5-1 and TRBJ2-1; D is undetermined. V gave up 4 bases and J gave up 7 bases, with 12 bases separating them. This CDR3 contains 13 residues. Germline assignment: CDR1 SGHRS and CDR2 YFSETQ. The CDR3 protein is CASSDNVGNEQFF. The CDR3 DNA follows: TGCGCCAGCAGCGACAACGTTGGGAATGAGCAGTTCTTC.

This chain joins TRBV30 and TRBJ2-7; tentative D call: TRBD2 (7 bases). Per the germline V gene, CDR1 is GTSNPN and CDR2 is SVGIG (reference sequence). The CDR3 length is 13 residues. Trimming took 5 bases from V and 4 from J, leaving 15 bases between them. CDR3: CAWGRGGQYEQYF. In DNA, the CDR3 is TGTGCCTGGGGAAGGGGGGGCCAATACGAGCAGTACTTC. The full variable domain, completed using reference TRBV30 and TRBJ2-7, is SQTIHQWPATLVQPVGSPLSLECTVEGTSNPNLYWYRQAAGRGLQLLFYSVGIGQISSEVPQNLSASRPQDRQFILSSKKLLLSDSGFYLCAWGRGGQYEQYFGPGTRLTVT.

The CDR3 DNA reads TGTGCCAGCAGTGAAGAGCCAGGGGTCGGCTACACCTTC. Protein sequence: CASSEEPGVGYTF. The chain carries TRBV6-1 and TRBJ1-2, with D possibly matching TRBD1 (6 bases). The CDR3 loop spans 13 amino acids. Germline CDR1 is MNHNS and CDR2 is SASEGT. Trimming took off 1 base at V and 8 bases at J, with 11 bases between the two ends.

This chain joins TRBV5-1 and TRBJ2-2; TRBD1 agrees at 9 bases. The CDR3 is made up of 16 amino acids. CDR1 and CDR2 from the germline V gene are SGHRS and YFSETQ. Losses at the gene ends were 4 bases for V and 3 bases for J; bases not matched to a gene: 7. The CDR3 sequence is CASSTTGQGYTGELFF. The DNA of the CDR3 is TGCGCCAGCAGCACGACGGGACAGGGTTACACCGGGGAGCTGTTTTTT.

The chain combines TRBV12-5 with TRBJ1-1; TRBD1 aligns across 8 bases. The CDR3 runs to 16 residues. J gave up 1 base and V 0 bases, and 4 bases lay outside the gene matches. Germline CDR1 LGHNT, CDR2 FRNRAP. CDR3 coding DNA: TGTGCTAGTGGTTTGGTCCTTGGACAGGGGAACACTGAAGCTTTCTTT. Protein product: CASGLVLGQGNTEAFF.

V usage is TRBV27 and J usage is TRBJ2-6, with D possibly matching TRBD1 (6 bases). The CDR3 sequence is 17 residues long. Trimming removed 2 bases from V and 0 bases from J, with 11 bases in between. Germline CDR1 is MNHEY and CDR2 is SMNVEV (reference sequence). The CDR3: CASSLTQGGSGANVLTF. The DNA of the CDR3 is TGTGCCAGCAGTTTAACTCAAGGGGGCTCTGGGGCCAACGTCCTGACTTTC. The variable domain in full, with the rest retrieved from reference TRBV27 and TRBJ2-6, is EAQVTQNPRYLITVTGKKLTVTCSQNMNHEYMSWYRQDPGLGLRQIYYSMNVEVTDKGDVPEGYKVSRKEKRNFPLILESPSPNQTSLYFCASSLTQGGSGANVLTFGAGSRLTVL.

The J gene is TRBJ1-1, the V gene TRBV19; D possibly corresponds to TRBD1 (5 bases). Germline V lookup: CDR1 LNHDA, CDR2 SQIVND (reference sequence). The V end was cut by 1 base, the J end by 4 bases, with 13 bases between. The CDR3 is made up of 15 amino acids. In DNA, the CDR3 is TGTGCCAGTAGTATAGGGGGGGGATTCCCCACTGAAGCTTTCTTT. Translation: CASSIGGGFPTEAFF. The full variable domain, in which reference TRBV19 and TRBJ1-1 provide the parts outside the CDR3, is DGGITQSPKYLFRKEGQNVTLSCEQNLNHDAMYWYRQDPGQGLRLIYYSQIVNDFQKGDIAEGYSVSREKKESFPLTVTSAQKNPTAFYLCASSIGGGFPTEAFFGQGTRLTVV.

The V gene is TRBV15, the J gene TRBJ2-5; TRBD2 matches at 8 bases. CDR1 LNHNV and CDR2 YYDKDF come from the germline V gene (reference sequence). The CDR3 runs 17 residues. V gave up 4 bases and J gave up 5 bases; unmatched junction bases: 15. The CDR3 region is CATSIAGGFAKGETQYF. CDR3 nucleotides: TGTGCCACCAGCATCGCGGGGGGCTTCGCAAAGGGTGAGACCCAGTACTTC.

DNA for the CDR3: TGTGCCAGCAGCTTGGACGGGAGGACGGGCGGTGAAGCTTTCTTT. Translated, it gives CASSLDGRTGGEAFF. This chain uses TRBV11-2 with TRBJ1-1; D unclear. This CDR3 comprises 15 residues. The V and J ends lost 3 bases and 7 bases respectively, with 18 bases between them. Germline V gives CDR1 SGHAT, CDR2 FQNNGV.

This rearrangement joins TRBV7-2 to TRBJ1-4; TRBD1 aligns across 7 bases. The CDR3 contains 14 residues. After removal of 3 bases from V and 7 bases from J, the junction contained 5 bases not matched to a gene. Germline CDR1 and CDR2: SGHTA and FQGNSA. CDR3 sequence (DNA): TGTGCCAGCAGCTTTACAGGGGTGGGTGAAAAACTGTTTTTT. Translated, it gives CASSFTGVGEKLFF.

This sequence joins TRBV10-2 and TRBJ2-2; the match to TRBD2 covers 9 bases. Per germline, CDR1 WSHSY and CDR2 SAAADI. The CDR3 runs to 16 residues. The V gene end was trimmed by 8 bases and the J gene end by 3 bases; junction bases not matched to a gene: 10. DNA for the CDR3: TGCGCCAGCCGATCGCGGACTAGCGATGACACCGGGGAGCTGTTTTTT. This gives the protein CASRSRTSDDTGELFF.